This is a list of T cell receptor beta chains from one sample in a study of T cell responses to AZD1222 COVID-19 vaccine. TCRdb's copy holds only in-frame clones and misses some; the assay was immunoSEQ multiplex PCR. The table includes 80,000 to 100,000 clones, more than 85% detected once. The sequencing used peripheral blood, collected on day 0 of AZD1222 vaccination. The receptors shown here come from an adult in good health. The conserved cysteine and the conserved F or W are not part of the CDR3 here. Each record gives: V gene, J gene, clone size, CDR3 protein. The size of a clone is reported for some rows only, either as once, few or many, or as a class for expanded clones.

TRBV2	TRBJ2-7	-	ASVVGQGFSYEQY
TRBV6-5	TRBJ1-6	-	ASRGDRVYNSPLH
TRBV5-1	TRBJ2-2	once	ASSLAARANTGELF
TRBV28	TRBJ1-4	-	ASSPNPPGDRVLEKLF
TRBV20-1	TRBJ2-5	-	SVGRWETQY
TRBV5-5	TRBJ2-1	-	ASSLVATPYNEQF
TRBV6-2/TRBV6-3	TRBJ1-1	-	ASSYSSGTGAGTEAF
TRBV12-3/TRBV12-4	TRBJ2-1	-	ASSLHNEQF
TRBV7-2	TRBJ1-1	-	ASSLRARDMSSAEAF
TRBV27	TRBJ2-1	once	ASRTGTSGYNEQF
TRBV7-6	TRBJ2-2	-	ASSLSGGGHTGELF
TRBV4-1	TRBJ1-4	-	ASSQPGGTEKLF
TRBV5-8	TRBJ2-3	-	ASSPRPTSGGTQY
TRBV11-1	TRBJ2-7	-	ASSKGGLAGSYEQY
TRBV9	TRBJ1-4	-	ASSSPPGQGTGVREKLF
TRBV7-3	TRBJ1-2	-	ASSLSSEDGYT
TRBV5-4	TRBJ2-4	-	ASSVQGSKNIQY
TRBV13	TRBJ1-2	-	ASSHNRGDYGYT
TRBV18	TRBJ2-1	-	ASSSSGFSYNEQF
TRBV5-8	TRBJ2-5	-	ASVQVRKETQY
TRBV5-1	TRBJ1-4	-	ASSLEGGVNEKLF
TRBV5-1	TRBJ2-3	-	ASSLRVGLAGTDTQY
TRBV6-2/TRBV6-3	TRBJ2-1	-	ASSTRVNEQF
TRBV2	TRBJ1-2	few	ASSALRGGYT
TRBV7-9	TRBJ2-1	few	ASSLVGNEQF
TRBV19	TRBJ2-5	-	ASSIVKGAETQY
TRBV2	TRBJ1-3	-	ASSEQANTIY
TRBV7-2	TRBJ1-4	-	ASSRRTGGIEKLF
TRBV27	TRBJ2-6	few	ASRVNSGANVLT
TRBV7-3	TRBJ2-2	once	ASSLTTTGSGGELF
TRBV7-3	TRBJ2-1	-	ASRTLADNEQF
TRBV6-5	TRBJ1-3	-	ASRKDTIY
TRBV27	TRBJ2-1	-	ASSWGSRVEQF
TRBV3-1/TRBV3-2	TRBJ2-2	-	ARSQGGGRVGTGELF
TRBV19	TRBJ1-1	-	ASHKLPNTEAF
TRBV7-9	TRBJ1-2	once	ASSLEQENYGYT
TRBV18	TRBJ1-2	-	ASSPPVGFYGYT
TRBV5-6	TRBJ1-5	-	ASSLLDRGSWSNQPQH
TRBV11-2	TRBJ2-3	-	ASSLTSGADTQY
TRBV18	TRBJ2-7	-	ASSPGTTSYEQY
TRBV7-2	TRBJ2-7	-	ASSLLGQGSLEQY
TRBV7-8	TRBJ1-5	-	ASSLAWTSNQPQH
TRBV19	TRBJ2-5	-	ASSIRGSGSQETQY
TRBV14	TRBJ2-5	-	ASSQDPSGGAETQY
TRBV29-1	TRBJ1-2	once	SVGAGTALLDGYT
TRBV4-2	TRBJ1-2	-	ASSQDPIYGYT
TRBV3-1/TRBV3-2	TRBJ1-4	-	ASSQDSKQASNEKLF
TRBV11-2	TRBJ2-3	-	ASSLDWQPTDTQY
TRBV7-8	TRBJ2-1	-	ASSSRRGAGEEGKWF
TRBV27	TRBJ2-1	-	ASSSGVLAGGSEQF
TRBV27	TRBJ2-1	-	ASSPGQASYNEQF
TRBV21-1	TRBJ1-1	-	ASSKGEGGTGNTEAF
TRBV7-9	TRBJ1-4	-	ASSTGARNEKLF
TRBV10-3	TRBJ1-4	-	AISDLGGVHEKLF
TRBV25-1	TRBJ2-1	-	ASRTGGNEQF
TRBV24-1	TRBJ1-5	-	ATSEGSGLQPQH
TRBV18	TRBJ2-7	-	ASSPRSPAGGRVEQY
TRBV7-3	TRBJ2-1	-	ASSLTRDLDNEQF
TRBV19	TRBJ2-4	-	ASSIEENIQY
TRBV7-2	TRBJ2-7	-	ASSLDGRELDEQY